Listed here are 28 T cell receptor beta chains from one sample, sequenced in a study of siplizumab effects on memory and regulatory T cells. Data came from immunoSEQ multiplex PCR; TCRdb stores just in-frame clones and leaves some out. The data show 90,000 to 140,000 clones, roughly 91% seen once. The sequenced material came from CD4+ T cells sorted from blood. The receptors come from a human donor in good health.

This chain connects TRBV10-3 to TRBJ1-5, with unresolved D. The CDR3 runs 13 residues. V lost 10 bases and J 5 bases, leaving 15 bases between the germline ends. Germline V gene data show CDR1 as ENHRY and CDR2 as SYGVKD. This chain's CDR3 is CATASGIHQPQHF. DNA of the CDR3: TGTGCCACCGCGTCGGGGATTCATCAGCCCCAGCATTTT.

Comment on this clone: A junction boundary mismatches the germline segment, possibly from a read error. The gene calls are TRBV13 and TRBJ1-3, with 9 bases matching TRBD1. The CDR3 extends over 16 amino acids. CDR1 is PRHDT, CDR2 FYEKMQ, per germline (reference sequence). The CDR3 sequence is CASSLGTGSSGNTIYF. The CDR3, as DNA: TGTGCCAGCAGCCTAGGGACAGGGTCCTCTGGAAACACCATATATTTT.

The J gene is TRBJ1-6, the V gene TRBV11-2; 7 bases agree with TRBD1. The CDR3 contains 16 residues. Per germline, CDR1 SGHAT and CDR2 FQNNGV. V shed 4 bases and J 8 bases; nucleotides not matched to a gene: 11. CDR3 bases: TGTGCCAGCAGCTACACCGGGACAGCTAACCATTCACCCCTCCACTTT. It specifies CASSYTGTANHSPLHF.

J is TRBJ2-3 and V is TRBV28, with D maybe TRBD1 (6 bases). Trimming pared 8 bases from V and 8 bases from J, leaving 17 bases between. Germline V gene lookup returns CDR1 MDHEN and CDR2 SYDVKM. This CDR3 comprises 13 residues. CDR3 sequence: CASAQRIGGTQYF. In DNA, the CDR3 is TGTGCCAGCGCCCAAAGGATAGGGGGTACGCAGTATTTT. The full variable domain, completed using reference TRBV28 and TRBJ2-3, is DVKVTQSSRYLVKRTGEKVFLECVQDMDHENMFWYRQDPGLGLRLIYFSYDVKMKEKGDIPEGYSVSREKKERFSLILESASTNQTSMYLCASAQRIGGTQYFGPGTRLTVL.

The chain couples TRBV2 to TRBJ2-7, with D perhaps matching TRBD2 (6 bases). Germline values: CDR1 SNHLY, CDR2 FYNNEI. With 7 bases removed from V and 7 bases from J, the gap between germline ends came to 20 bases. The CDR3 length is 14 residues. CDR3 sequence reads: CASIGYGGSREQYF. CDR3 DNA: TGTGCCAGCATAGGTTACGGGGGTTCTAGGGAGCAGTACTTC.

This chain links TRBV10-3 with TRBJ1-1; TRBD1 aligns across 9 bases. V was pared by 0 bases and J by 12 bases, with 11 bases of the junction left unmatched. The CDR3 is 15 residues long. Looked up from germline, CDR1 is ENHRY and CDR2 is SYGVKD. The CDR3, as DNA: TGTGCCATCAGTGAGTCGCAACAGGGGGCCCGAGGGCCTTTCTTT. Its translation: CAISESQQGARGPFF.

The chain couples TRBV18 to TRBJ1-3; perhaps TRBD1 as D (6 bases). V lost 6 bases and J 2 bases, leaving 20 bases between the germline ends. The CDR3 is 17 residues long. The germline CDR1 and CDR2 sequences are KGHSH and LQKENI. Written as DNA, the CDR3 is TGTGCCAGCTCCCCAGATCTACAGGGCCGGCCTGGAAACACCATATATTTT. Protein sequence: CASSPDLQGRPGNTIYF. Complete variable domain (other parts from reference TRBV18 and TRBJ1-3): NAGVMQNPRHLVRRRGQEARLRCSPMKGHSHVYWYRQLPEEGLKFMVYLQKENIIDESGMPKERFSAEFPKEGPSILRIQQVVRGDSAAYFCASSPDLQGRPGNTIYFGEGSWLTVV.

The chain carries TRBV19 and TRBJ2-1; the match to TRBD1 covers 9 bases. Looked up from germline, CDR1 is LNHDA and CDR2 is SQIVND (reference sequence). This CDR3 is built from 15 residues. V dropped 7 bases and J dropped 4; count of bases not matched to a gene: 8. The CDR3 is CASNLDRGGYNEQFF. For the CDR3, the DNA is TGTGCCAGTAACCTGGACAGGGGAGGATACAATGAGCAGTTCTTC.

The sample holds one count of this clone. This CDR3 is CASSLTTSYEQYF. The CDR3 region has the DNA TGTGCCAGCAGCTTAACAACCAGCTACGAGCAGTACTTC. The V and J genes are TRBV7-8 and TRBJ2-7; D remains ambiguous. The CDR3 length is 13 residues. V was clipped by 2 bases and J by 3 bases, with 8 bases between them. The germline gives CDR1 SGHVS, CDR2 FQNEAQ. Full variable domain (rest looked up from reference TRBV7-8 and TRBJ2-7): GAGVSQSPRYKVAKRGQDVALRCDPISGHVSLFWYQQALGQGPEFLTYFQNEAQLDKSGLPSDRFFAERPEGSVSTLKIQRTQQEDSAVYLCASSLTTSYEQYFGPGTRLTVT.

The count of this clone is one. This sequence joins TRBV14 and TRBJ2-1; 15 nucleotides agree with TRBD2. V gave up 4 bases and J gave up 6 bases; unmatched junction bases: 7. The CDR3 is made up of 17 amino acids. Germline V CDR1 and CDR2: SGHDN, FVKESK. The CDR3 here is CASSPQGLAGGLNEQFF. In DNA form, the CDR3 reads TGTGCCAGCAGCCCCCAGGGACTAGCGGGAGGTCTCAATGAGCAGTTCTTC.

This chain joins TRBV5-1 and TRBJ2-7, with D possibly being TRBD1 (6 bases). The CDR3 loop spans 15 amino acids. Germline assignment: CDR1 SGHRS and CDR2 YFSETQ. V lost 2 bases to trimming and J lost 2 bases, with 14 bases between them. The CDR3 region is CASSLSRAGAYEQYF. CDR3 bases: TGCGCCAGCAGCTTATCGAGAGCAGGGGCCTACGAGCAGTACTTC. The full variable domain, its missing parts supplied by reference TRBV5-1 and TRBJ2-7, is KAGVTQTPRYLIKTRGQQVTLSCSPISGHRSVSWYQQTPGQGLQFLFEYFSETQRNKGNFPGRFSGRQFSNSRSEMNVSTLELGDSALYLCASSLSRAGAYEQYFGPGTRLTVT.

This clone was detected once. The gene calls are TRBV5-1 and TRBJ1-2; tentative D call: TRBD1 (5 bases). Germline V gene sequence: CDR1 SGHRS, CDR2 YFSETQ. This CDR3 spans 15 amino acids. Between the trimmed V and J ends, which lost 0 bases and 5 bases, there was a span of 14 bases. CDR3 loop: CASSLAPTEIYGYTF. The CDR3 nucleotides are TGCGCCAGCAGCTTGGCCCCGACAGAGATTTATGGCTACACCTTC.

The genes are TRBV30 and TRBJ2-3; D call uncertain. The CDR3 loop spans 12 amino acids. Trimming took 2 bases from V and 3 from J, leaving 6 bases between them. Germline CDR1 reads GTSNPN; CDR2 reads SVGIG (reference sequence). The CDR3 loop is CAWSQATDTQYF. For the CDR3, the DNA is TGTGCCTGGAGTCAAGCGACAGATACGCAGTATTTT.

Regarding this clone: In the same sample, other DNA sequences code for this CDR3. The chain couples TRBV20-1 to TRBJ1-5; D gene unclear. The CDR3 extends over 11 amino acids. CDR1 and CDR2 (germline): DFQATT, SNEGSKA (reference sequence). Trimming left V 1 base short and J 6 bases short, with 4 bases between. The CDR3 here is CSARAGQPQHF. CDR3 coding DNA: TGCAGTGCTAGAGCGGGTCAGCCCCAGCATTTT.

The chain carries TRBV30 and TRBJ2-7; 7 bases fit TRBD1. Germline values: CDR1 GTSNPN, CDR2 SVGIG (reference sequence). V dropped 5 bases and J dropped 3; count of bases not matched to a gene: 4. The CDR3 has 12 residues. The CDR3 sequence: CAWSRQGYEQYF. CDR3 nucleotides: TGTGCCTGGTCCAGACAGGGCTACGAGCAGTACTTC.

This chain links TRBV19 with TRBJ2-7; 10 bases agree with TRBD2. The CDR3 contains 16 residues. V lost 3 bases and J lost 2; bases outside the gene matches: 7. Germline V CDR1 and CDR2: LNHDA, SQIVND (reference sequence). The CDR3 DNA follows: TGTGCCAGTAGTATTAAAGGAGGACTAGCGGCCTACGAGCAGTACTTC. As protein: CASSIKGGLAAYEQYF.

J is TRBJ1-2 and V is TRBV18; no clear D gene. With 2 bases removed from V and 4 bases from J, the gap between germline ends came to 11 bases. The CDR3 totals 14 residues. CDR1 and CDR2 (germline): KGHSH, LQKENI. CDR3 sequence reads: CASSPSSVSYGYTF. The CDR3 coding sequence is TGTGCCAGCTCACCATCTTCAGTATCCTATGGCTACACCTTC. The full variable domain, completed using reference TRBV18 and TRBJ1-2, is NAGVMQNPRHLVRRRGQEARLRCSPMKGHSHVYWYRQLPEEGLKFMVYLQKENIIDESGMPKERFSAEFPKEGPSILRIQQVVRGDSAAYFCASSPSSVSYGYTFGSGTRLTVV.

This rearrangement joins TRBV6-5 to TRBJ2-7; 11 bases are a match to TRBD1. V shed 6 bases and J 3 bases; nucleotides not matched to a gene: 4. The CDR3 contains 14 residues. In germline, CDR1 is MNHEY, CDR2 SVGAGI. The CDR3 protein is CASSPGQGGYEQYF. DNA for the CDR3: TGTGCCAGCAGCCCGGGACAGGGGGGCTACGAGCAGTACTTC.

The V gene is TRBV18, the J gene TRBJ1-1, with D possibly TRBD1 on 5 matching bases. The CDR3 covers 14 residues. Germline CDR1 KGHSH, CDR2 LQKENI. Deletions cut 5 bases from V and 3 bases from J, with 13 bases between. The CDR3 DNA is TGTGCCAGCTCAGGACAAGGTTCGGACACTGAAGCTTTCTTT. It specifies CASSGQGSDTEAFF.

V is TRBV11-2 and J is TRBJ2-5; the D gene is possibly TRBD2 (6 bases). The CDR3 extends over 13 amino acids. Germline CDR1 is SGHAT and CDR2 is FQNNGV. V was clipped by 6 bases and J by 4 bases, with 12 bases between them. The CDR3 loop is CASRFGGAETQYF. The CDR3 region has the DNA TGTGCCAGCAGGTTCGGGGGTGCAGAGACCCAGTACTTC.

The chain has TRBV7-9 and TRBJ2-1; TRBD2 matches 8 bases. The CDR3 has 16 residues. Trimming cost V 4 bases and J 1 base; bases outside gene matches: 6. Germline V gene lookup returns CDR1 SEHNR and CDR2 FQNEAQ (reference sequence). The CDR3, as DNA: TGTGCCAGCAGCTGGTTGGGACTAGGATCCTACAATGAGCAGTTCTTC. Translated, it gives CASSWLGLGSYNEQFF.

CDR3: CASLMDRGIPGTEAFF. The CDR3 DNA sequence: TGTGCCAGCCTCATGGACAGGGGGATTCCGGGAACTGAAGCTTTCTTT. V and J are TRBV11-3 and TRBJ1-1; 10 bases are shared with TRBD1. Unmatched junction bases numbered 14, after V lost 8 bases and J lost 5 bases. The CDR3 loop spans 16 amino acids. Looked up from germline, CDR1 is SGHNT and CDR2 is YENEEA.

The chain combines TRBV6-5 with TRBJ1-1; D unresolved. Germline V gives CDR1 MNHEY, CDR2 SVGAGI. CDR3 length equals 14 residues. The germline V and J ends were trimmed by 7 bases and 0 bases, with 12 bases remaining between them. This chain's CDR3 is CASKWGPLNTEAFF. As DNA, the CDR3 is TGTGCCAGCAAATGGGGTCCTTTGAACACTGAAGCTTTCTTT.

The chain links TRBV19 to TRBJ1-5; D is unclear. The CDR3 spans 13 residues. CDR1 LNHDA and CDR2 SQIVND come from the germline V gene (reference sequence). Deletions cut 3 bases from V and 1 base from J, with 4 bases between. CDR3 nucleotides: TGTGCCAGTAGTATCGCAAGCAATCAGCCCCAGCATTTT. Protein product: CASSIASNQPQHF.

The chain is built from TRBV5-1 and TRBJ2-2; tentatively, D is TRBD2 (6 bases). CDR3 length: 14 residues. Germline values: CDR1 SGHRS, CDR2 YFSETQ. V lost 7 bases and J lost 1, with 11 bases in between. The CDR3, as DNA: TGCGCCAGCGGCCCAGCGGGGAACACCGGGGAGCTGTTTTTT. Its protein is CASGPAGNTGELFF.

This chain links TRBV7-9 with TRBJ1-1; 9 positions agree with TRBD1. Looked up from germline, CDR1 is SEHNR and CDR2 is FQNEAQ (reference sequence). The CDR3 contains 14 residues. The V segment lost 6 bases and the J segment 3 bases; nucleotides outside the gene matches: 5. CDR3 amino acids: CASSRTGADTEAFF. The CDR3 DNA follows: TGTGCCAGCAGTAGGACAGGGGCGGACACTGAAGCTTTCTTT.

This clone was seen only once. The CDR3 DNA is TGTGCCAGCAGTTCACTCTCCGGACAGCTAAATCAGCCCCAGCATTTT. It codes for CASSSLSGQLNQPQHF. V is TRBV6-6 and J is TRBJ1-5; possible D gene TRBD1, 6 bases. Between the trimmed V and J ends, which lost 4 bases and 4 bases, there was a span of 17 bases. The CDR3 runs 16 residues. Germline CDR1 is MNHNY and CDR2 is SVGAGI (reference sequence).

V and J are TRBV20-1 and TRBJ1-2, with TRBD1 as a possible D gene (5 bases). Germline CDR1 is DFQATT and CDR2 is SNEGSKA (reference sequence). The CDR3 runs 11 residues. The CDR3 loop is CVLGVDYGYTF. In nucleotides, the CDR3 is TGCGTATTAGGGGTAGACTATGGCTACACCTTC.